The present entry profiles one T cell receptor beta chain with its context. This sample was taken from a study of blood T cell repertoires in COVID-19. Overall study: COVID-19 samples collected from the United States, Italy and Spain covered acute and convalescent phases. From T cells, B-cell-depleted T cells, or PBMCs came the material, which was cDNA or gDNA.

Germline V CDR1 and CDR2: LGHNA, YNFKEQ. Trimming left V 2 bases short and J 1 base short, with 12 bases between. The CDR3 contains 16 residues. How the authors handled the data: Amplification with reference gene primers provided the estimates of nucleated cell counts. Profiled with immunoSEQ multiplex PCR; TCRdb holds only in-frame clones, not every one. V and J calls and clone size come straight from that table; D and trimming were deduced from the DNA. Of hundreds of thousands of clones listed, roughly 90% are singletons. This TCR came from a woman aged 25 to 39 with active or convalescent COVID-19. The V and J genes are TRBV4-2 and TRBJ1-5; D remains unclear. The material sequenced was peripheral blood. This chain's CDR3 is CASSQTALGSNQPQHF. The CDR3, as DNA: TGTGCCAGCAGCCAAACAGCCCTTGGGAGCAATCAGCCCCAGCATTTT.